Below are 13 T cell receptor beta chains sequenced from a single sample in a study of cytomegalovirus exposure and HLA in healthy donors. The method was immunoSEQ multiplex PCR; TCRdb's version includes in-frame clones alone and lacks a portion of them. The sample has about 220,000 clones, 70% to 90% seen once; the top ten hold 2.9%. Material for sequencing was PBMCs. The receptors here all came from a young woman in good health and CMV-seronegative.

The chain uses TRBV28 and TRBJ2-7; weak D call: TRBD1 (7 bases). Germline loops: CDR1 MDHEN, CDR2 SYDVKM. The V end was cut by 5 bases, the J end by 4 bases, with 15 bases between. The CDR3 is 14 residues long. The CDR3 DNA is TGTGCCAGCAGTCCGCTGACAGGGAGGTACGAGCAGTACTTC. It encodes CASSPLTGRYEQYF.

V is TRBV2 and J is TRBJ1-5, with TRBD1 as a possible D gene (6 bases). V lost 6 bases, J lost 2 bases, and 14 bases lay in between. This CDR3 is built from 15 residues. Germline CDR1 SNHLY, CDR2 FYNNEI. CDR3 sequence (DNA): TGTGCCAGCAGAGATACAGGGCTGGGCAATCAGCCCCAGCATTTT. Translating gives CASRDTGLGNQPQHF.

This chain links TRBV7-2 with TRBJ1-1; D not certain. V was clipped by 3 bases and J by 0 bases, with 8 bases between them. This CDR3 region has 14 residues. CDR1 and CDR2 (germline): SGHTA, FQGNSA. The CDR3 DNA reads as TGTGCCAGCAGCTTCGACACCATGAACACTGAAGCTTTCTTT. Protein sequence: CASSFDTMNTEAFF.

The chain is built from TRBV28 and TRBJ2-7, with D possibly being TRBD1 (6 bases). CDR3 size: 15 residues. With 5 bases removed from V and 0 bases from J, the gap between germline ends came to 14 bases. CDR1 and CDR2 from the germline V gene are MDHEN and SYDVKM. The CDR3 sequence: CASSLQGPGSYEQYF. The CDR3 coding sequence is TGTGCCAGCAGTCTACAGGGCCCGGGCTCCTACGAGCAGTACTTC.

The chain uses TRBV27 and TRBJ2-7; a weak D match, TRBD2 (5 bases). CDR1 is MNHEY and CDR2 is SMNVEV in the germline V gene (reference sequence). Trimming removed 3 bases at V and 2 bases at J, with 14 bases between. This CDR3 has 15 amino acids. In DNA form, the CDR3 reads TGTGCCAGCAGTTTCGATGGAGGCCTACCCTACGAGCAGTACTTC. Its translation is CASSFDGGLPYEQYF.

The chain employs TRBV4-1 and TRBJ2-2, with D possibly being TRBD2 (6 bases). The CDR3 has 16 residues. Germline loops: CDR1 MGHRA, CDR2 YSYEKL. Trimming took 0 bases from V and 4 from J, leaving 12 bases between them. CDR3 residues: CASSQDGGLSTGELFF. For the CDR3, the DNA is TGCGCCAGCAGCCAAGACGGGGGTCTAAGCACCGGGGAGCTGTTTTTT.

The gene calls are TRBV6-5 and TRBJ2-1; TRBD2 matches 10 bases. The CDR3 extends over 16 amino acids. The V segment lost 0 bases and the J segment 8 bases; nucleotides outside the gene matches: 7. Germline loops: CDR1 MNHEY, CDR2 SVGAGI. CDR3 nucleotide sequence: TGTGCCAGCAGTTACTCTCCACTAGCGGGATACTATGAGCAGTTCTTC. This codes for CASSYSPLAGYYEQFF.

CDR3: CASSQDGLAGFSDTQYF. The CDR3 DNA is TGCGCCAGCAGCCAAGATGGTCTAGCGGGATTTTCGGATACGCAGTATTTT. This sequence joins TRBV4-1 and TRBJ2-3; TRBD2 matches 9 bases. With 0 bases clipped from V and 6 bases from J, the junction kept 10 bases outside the gene matches. This CDR3 contains 17 residues. Germline CDR1 MGHRA, CDR2 YSYEKL.

The CDR3 region is CASFGTPAEDTQYF. CDR3 nucleotide sequence: TGTGCCAGCTTCGGGACTCCCGCCGAAGATACGCAGTATTTT. The chain joins TRBV5-5 to TRBJ2-3, with D possibly TRBD2 on 6 matching bases. The germline CDR1 and CDR2 sequences are SGHKS and YYEKEE (reference sequence). The CDR3 has 14 residues. Trimming shortened V by 7 bases and J by 5 bases, and 17 bases separated the two germline ends.

The chain uses TRBV20-1 and TRBJ1-1; D gene uncertain. There are 11 residues in the CDR3. Germline CDR1 and CDR2: DFQATT and SNEGSKA (reference sequence). Between the trimmed V and J ends, which lost 7 bases and 5 bases, there was a span of 11 bases. The CDR3 loop reads CSVKRGTEAFF. CDR3 DNA sequence: TGCAGTGTCAAACGGGGAACTGAAGCTTTCTTT.

The genes are TRBV29-1 and TRBJ1-2; D perhaps matches TRBD1 (6 bases). Trimming removed 7 bases from V and 6 bases from J, with 18 bases in between. The germline CDR1 and CDR2 sequences are SQVTM and ANQGSEA. The CDR3 is 13 amino acids. This chain's CDR3 is CSALQGIRDGYTF. CDR3 nucleotide sequence: TGCAGCGCCCTACAGGGAATACGCGATGGCTACACCTTC.

The V call is TRBV30, the J call TRBJ2-1; TRBD1 is a possible D gene (5 bases). Germline V gives CDR1 GTSNPN, CDR2 SVGIG (reference sequence). Between the trimmed V and J ends, which lost 0 bases and 9 bases, there was a span of 15 bases. The CDR3 consists of 14 residues. The CDR3 is CAWSVPGPGIEQFF. CDR3 nucleotides: TGTGCCTGGAGTGTACCAGGGCCAGGAATTGAGCAGTTCTTC.

V is TRBV4-3 and J is TRBJ1-2; no firm D call. With 0 bases removed from V and 8 bases from J, the gap between germline ends came to 22 bases. This CDR3 has 17 amino acids. Germline V lookup: CDR1 LGHNA, CDR2 YSLEER. CDR3 protein: CASSQDSIAAGAGGYTF. CDR3 nucleotides: TGCGCCAGCAGCCAAGACAGTATCGCAGCGGGTGCGGGGGGCTACACCTTC.